The source of this TCR beta chain is a study of blood T cells in healthy people across ages. Donation came from healthy Caucasian individuals in Russia who were aged roughly 6 to 95. This clonotype has a count of ten or more. Antigen specificity is unknown. The study, taken as a whole, reports: Naive CD4+ cell counts and diversity both ran higher in long-lived than in aged donors. The unsorted PBMCs prevented any conclusive comparison of naive versus antigen-experienced cells.

The CDR3 runs to 15 residues. Germline CDR1 and CDR2: WSHSY and SAAADI. Trimming removed 2 bases from V and 4 bases from J, with 14 bases in between. Sample-barcoded 5' priming and a J-beta primer mix drove a second PCR of about 6 to 12 cycles. TCRdb itself ran the 5' RACE reads through MiXCR, one entry per CDR3 protein. The sample includes 850,000 to 950,000 distinct CDR3 sequences, more than 25% of them seen just once. Sequencing was done on a sample of blood. The clonotype originates from an elderly woman in good health. The rearrangement links TRBV10-2 to TRBJ1-2; TRBD1 might be the D (6 bases). The CDR3 protein is CASSEPGQGTYGYTF. As DNA, the CDR3 is TGCGCCAGCAGTGAGCCCGGCCAGGGGACCTATGGCTACACCTTC.